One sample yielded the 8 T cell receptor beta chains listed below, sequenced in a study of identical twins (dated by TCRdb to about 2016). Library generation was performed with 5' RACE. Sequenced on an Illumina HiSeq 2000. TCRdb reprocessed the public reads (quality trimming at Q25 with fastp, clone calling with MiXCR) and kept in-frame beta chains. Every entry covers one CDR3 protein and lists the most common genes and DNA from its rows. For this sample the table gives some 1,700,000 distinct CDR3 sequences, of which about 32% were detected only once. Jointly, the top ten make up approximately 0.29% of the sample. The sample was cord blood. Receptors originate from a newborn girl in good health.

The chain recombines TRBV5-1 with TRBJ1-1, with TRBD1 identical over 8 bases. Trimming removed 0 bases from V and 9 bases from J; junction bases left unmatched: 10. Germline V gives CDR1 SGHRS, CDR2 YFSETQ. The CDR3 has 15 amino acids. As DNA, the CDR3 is TGCGCCAGCAGCTTGGATCCAGGGGGCGTTGATAAAGCTTTCTTT. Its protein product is CASSLDPGGVDKAFF.

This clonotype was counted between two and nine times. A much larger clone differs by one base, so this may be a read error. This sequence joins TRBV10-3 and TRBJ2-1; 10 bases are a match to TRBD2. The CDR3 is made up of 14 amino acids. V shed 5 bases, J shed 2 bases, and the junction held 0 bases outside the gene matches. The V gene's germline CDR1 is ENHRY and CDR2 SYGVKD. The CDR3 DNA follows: TGTGCCATCAGTAGCGGGGGGGCCTACAATGAGCAGTTCTTC. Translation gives CAISSGGAYNEQFF.

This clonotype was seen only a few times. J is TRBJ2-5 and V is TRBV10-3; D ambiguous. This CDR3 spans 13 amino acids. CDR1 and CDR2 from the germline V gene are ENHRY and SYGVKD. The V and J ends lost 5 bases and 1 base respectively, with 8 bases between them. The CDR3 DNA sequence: TGTGCCATCAGTATAGCCACCCAAGAGACCCAGTACTTC. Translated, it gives CAISIATQETQYF.

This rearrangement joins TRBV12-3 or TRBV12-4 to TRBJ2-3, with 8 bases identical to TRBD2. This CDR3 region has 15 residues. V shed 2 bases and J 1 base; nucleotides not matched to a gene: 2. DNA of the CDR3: TGTGCCAGCAGTTTAAAACTAGCGGGCACAGATACGCAGTATTTT. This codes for CASSLKLAGTDTQYF.

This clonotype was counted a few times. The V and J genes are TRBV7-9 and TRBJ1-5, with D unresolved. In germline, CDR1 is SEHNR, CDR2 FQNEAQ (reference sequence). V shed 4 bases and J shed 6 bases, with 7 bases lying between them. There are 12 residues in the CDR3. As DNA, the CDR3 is TGTGCCAGCAGCTGGTCCGGTCAGCCCCAGCATTTT. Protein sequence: CASSWSGQPQHF.

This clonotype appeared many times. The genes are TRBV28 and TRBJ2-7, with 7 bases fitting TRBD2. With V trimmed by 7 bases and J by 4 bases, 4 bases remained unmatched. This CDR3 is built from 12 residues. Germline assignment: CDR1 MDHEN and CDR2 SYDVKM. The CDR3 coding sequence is TGTGCCAGCAAAGGGGAGGGTTACGAGCAGTACTTC. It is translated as CASKGEGYEQYF.

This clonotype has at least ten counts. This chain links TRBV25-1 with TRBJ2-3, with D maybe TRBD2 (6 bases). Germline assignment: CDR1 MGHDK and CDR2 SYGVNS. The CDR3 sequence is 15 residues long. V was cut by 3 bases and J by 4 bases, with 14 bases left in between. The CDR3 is CASSDGGIVADTQYF. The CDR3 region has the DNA TGTGCCAGCAGTGATGGCGGGATCGTGGCAGATACGCAGTATTTT.

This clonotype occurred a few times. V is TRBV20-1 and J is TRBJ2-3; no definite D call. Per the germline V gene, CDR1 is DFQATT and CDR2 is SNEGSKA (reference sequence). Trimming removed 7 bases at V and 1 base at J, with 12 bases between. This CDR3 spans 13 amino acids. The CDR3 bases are TGCAGTGTAGGAGTGAGCGGCACAGATACGCAGTATTTT. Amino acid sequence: CSVGVSGTDTQYF.